The 3 T cell receptor beta chains listed next were all sequenced from one sample in a study of regulatory T cells in long-lasting Graves disease. Time point in this sample: newly diagnosed GD, antithyroid drugs for less than 3 months. From PBMCs, RNA was extracted and then used to make the TCR library. Arm-PCR of CDR3 regions with iRepertoire HTBI primers generated TCR beta libraries. TCRdb processed the multiplex PCR reads anew with MiXCR; each CDR3 protein has one entry. The sample comprises 250,000 or so distinct CDR3 sequences, roughly 18% of which are singletons, and less than 15% rests with the top ten. The same data also contributed to another study, on T cells in Graves' hyperthyroidism and ophthalmopathy.

Sequencing was performed on peripheral blood mononuclear cells (PBMCs), taken at new diagnosis, from a patient treated with antithyroid drugs. All receptors come from a woman under 40 with Graves disease.

V gene TRBV20-1 combines with J gene TRBJ2-3; 9 bases agree with TRBD2. The CDR3 runs 15 residues. CDR1 and CDR2 (germline): DFQATT, SNEGSKA (reference sequence). J gave up 2 bases and V 3 bases, and 6 bases lay outside the gene matches. The CDR3 is CSASSLAGYTDTQYF. In DNA form, the CDR3 reads TGCAGTGCTAGTAGCCTAGCGGGGTACACAGATACGCAGTATTTT.

This clonotype was counted at least ten times. The chain has TRBV3-1 and TRBJ2-3; D is uncertain. This CDR3 contains 12 residues. Germline values: CDR1 LGHDT, CDR2 YNNKEL (reference sequence). V was pared by 1 base and J by 4 bases, with 3 bases between. The CDR3 DNA follows: TGTGCCAGCAGCCAAGTGTCAGATACGCAGTATTTT. Residues: CASSQVSDTQYF.

This clonotype appeared a few times. Possible read error: a much larger clone is one base away. The chain is built from TRBV5-1 and TRBJ1-3, with 9 bases fitting TRBD1. Trimming took 7 bases from V and 0 from J; bases not matched to a gene: 5. Germline V gene data show CDR1 as SGHRS and CDR2 as YFSETQ. This CDR3 is built from 15 residues. The CDR3: CASGSDRGSGNTIYF. Here the CDR3 DNA reads TGCGCCAGCGGCTCGGACAGGGGCTCTGGAAACACCATATATTTT.